This T cell receptor beta chain was captured in a study of control samples from healthy donors and cancer patients (dated by TCRdb to between 2020 and 2021). The library relied on the immunoSEQ multiplex PCR assay. Imported from immuneACCESS, the table was reduced by TCRdb to in-frame sequences with V and J called. These copies leave out some clones; in studies compared against another copy, an unresolved V gene accounts for under half, and the cause of the remainder is not known. The sample includes approximately 100,000 clones, with 80% to 90% observed a single time. The ten largest clonotypes hold 17% of the sample. Comments on this clone: No antigen is known for it. Within one base of it there is no much larger clone, and no base qualities were kept.

This clonotype was sampled from a woman aged 50 to 65 in good health. The specimen sequenced was blood.

The DNA reads as follows: TGTGCCAGCAGTTACCGGGACAACCTGAACACTGAAGCTTTCTTT. Its translation reads: CASSYRDNLNTEAFF. The chain employs TRBV6-2 or TRBV6-3 and TRBJ1-1, and perhaps TRBD1 as D gene, on 6 matching bases. The germline V gene specifies MNHEY as CDR1 and SVGEGT as CDR2. From its cysteine to its phenylalanine, the CDR3 spans 15 amino acids. Only CDR3 DNA is held: 45 bases, read in frame from base 1. V is reduced by 2 bases and J by 0 bases, leaving a spacing of 10 bases between them.